This TCR beta chain was captured in a study of T-cell memory formation after mild COVID-19. Study-wide results and limits: Contracting CD4+ clones lay largely in CM and EM, with CD8+ ones residing in EMRA. Clones contracting across day 15 to 85 had a balanced CD4/CD8 profile; later expanding clones leaned CD4+.

Notes on this clonotype: Antigen: not known.

Trimming took 7 bases from V and 7 from J, leaving 17 bases between them. The CDR3 consists of 14 residues. TCRdb reprocessed the 5' RACE reads via MiXCR and lists one record per CDR3 protein. The sample has around 530,000 distinct CDR3 sequences, about a fifth seen once. Sample: PBMCs or a T cell subset sorted from them (not recorded which). This TCR was recovered from an adult woman who had mild COVID-19 (a few samples of this study predate the infection). Cell type and time point are not known. The chain uses TRBV12-3 or TRBV12-4 and TRBJ1-5; D is unresolved. The DNA of the CDR3 is TGTGCCAGCAACCCGGGGTCGGAAAGACAGCCCCAGCATTTT. This codes for CASNPGSERQPQHF.